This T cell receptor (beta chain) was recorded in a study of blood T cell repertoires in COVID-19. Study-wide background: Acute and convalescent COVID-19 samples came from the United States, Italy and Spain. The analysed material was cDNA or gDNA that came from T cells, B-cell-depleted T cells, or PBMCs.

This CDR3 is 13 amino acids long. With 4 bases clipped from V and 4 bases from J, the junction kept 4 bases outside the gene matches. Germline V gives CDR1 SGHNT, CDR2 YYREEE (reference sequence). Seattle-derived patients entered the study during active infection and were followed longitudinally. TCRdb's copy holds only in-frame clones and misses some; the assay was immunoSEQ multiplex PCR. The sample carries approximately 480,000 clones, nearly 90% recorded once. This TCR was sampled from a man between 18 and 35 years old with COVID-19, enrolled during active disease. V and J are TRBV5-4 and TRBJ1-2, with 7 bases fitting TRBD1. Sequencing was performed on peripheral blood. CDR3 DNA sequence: TGTGCCAGCAGCGAGACAGGGACCTATGGCTACACCTTC. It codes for CASSETGTYGYTF.